This T cell receptor beta chain was observed in a study of blood T cell repertoires in COVID-19. Study in general: From T cells, B-cell-depleted T cells, or PBMCs came the material, which was cDNA or gDNA.

The ends were cut back, 3 bases at V and 0 bases at J, with 27 bases in the middle. Germline loops: CDR1 SGHTA, CDR2 FQGTGA. The CDR3 is made up of 22 amino acids. In the source study's methods: Amplification of reference gene primers was used by the study to estimate nucleated cell counts. Some clones are missing from TCRdb's copy, which holds only in-frame ones; the method was immunoSEQ multiplex PCR. From that table come the V and J calls and clone size; the DNA was used to work out D and trimming. Among a few hundred thousand clones listed, approximately 91% were seen once. This TCR was sampled from a woman aged 55-70 years with acute or convalescent COVID-19. Material: peripheral blood. The V gene is TRBV7-3, the J gene TRBJ1-6; tentatively, D is TRBD1 (5 bases). This chain's CDR3 is CASSFGGAGRGGQGSYNSPLHF. The CDR3 DNA sequence: TGTGCCAGCAGCTTCGGGGGTGCCGGGCGGGGAGGGCAGGGCTCCTATAATTCACCCCTCCACTTT.